The clone carrying this T cell receptor beta chain was detected only once. The data were obtained in a study of blood T cell repertoires in COVID-19. Germline-derived CDR1 and CDR2 are SQVTM and ANQGSEA. Trimming left V 4 bases short and J 3 bases short, with 7 bases between. CDR3 size: 12 residues. Using immunoSEQ multiplex PCR, the repertoire was profiled, and TCRdb retains in-frame clones only, with some absent. The sample records tens of thousands of clones, roughly 85% being singletons. Sequenced: peripheral blood. This clonotype was sampled from a human donor in a cohort sampled during active COVID-19. The genes are TRBV29-1 and TRBJ1-5; TRBD1 might be the D (5 bases). In DNA form, the CDR3 reads TGCAGCGTTGGGGGGGTCAATCAGCCCCAGCATTTT. It specifies CSVGGVNQPQHF.